These 32 T cell receptor beta chains share one sample of origin, sequenced in a study of neurological immune-mediated disorders. TCRdb processed the 5' RACE reads anew with MiXCR; each CDR3 protein has one entry. The table lists about 48,000 distinct CDR3 sequences, about a quarter of them singletons, with more than 20% in the top ten. Sample: PBMCs. These TCRs come from a woman aged 65 to 85 in good health.

This clonotype appeared a few times. The chain is built from TRBV10-3 and TRBJ1-6; 9 nucleotides align to TRBD1. The V and J ends lost 10 bases and 5 bases, in that order; junction bases with no gene match: 9. CDR3 size: 15 residues. In germline, CDR1 is ENHRY, CDR2 SYGVKD. The CDR3 DNA sequence: TGTGCCACCCGAGGGACAGGGACCGATAATTCACCCCTCCACTTT. Its translation: CATRGTGTDNSPLHF.

The genes are TRBV10-3 and TRBJ1-1; D is ambiguous. The CDR3 is made up of 11 amino acids. In germline, CDR1 is ENHRY, CDR2 SYGVKD. V lost 3 bases and J 10 bases, leaving 9 bases between the germline ends. The CDR3 DNA is TGTGCCATCAGTGAAAGAGGTGGAGCTTTCTTT. It yields the protein CAISERGGAFF.

This clonotype was observed at least ten times. This rearrangement joins TRBV18 to TRBJ1-2; TRBD1 aligns across 8 bases. Germline V gene data show CDR1 as KGHSH and CDR2 as LQKENI. This CDR3 has 14 amino acids. The junction had 9 bases not matched to a gene; V was cut back by 4 bases and J by 8 bases. The CDR3: CASSRWPGQEGYTF. CDR3 sequence (DNA): TGTGCCAGCTCACGGTGGCCGGGACAGGAGGGCTACACCTTC.

This clonotype was seen a few times. The genes are TRBV5-1 and TRBJ2-1, with unresolved D. In germline, CDR1 is SGHRS, CDR2 YFSETQ. The V gene lost 2 bases and the J gene lost 5 bases, with 11 bases spanning the gap. This CDR3 comprises 14 residues. The CDR3 sequence: CASSFFGVHNEQFF. The CDR3 nucleotides read TGCGCCAGCAGCTTTTTTGGAGTCCACAATGAGCAGTTCTTC.

The table lists this clonotype with many counts. The chain couples TRBV2 to TRBJ2-2; 8 bases map to TRBD1. The germline V gene has CDR1 SNHLY and CDR2 FYNNEI. The CDR3 is made up of 13 amino acids. V gave up 4 bases and J gave up 6 bases; unmatched junction bases: 1. CDR3 loop: CASSGQGSGELFF. CDR3 nucleotides: TGTGCCAGCAGTGGACAGGGGTCCGGGGAGCTGTTTTTT.

This clonotype was detected many times. This rearrangement joins TRBV6-1 to TRBJ1-2; 9 bases agree with TRBD1. J lost 3 bases, V lost 6 bases, and 8 bases had no gene match. Germline V lookup: CDR1 MNHNS, CDR2 SASEGT. The CDR3 totals 15 residues. The CDR3 loop reads CASRRDRGGDYGYTF. CDR3 sequence (DNA): TGTGCCAGCAGACGAGACAGGGGGGGCGACTATGGCTACACCTTC.

Written as DNA, the CDR3 is TGCGCCAGCAGCCCACAGGGTGGCGGTAGTAATGAGCAGTTCTTC. This gives the protein CASSPQGGGSNEQFF. This rearrangement joins TRBV4-1 to TRBJ2-1, with D possibly being TRBD1 (6 bases). There are 15 residues in the CDR3. Germline V lookup: CDR1 MGHRA, CDR2 YSYEKL. V was trimmed by 4 bases and J by 7 bases, leaving 17 bases between them.

This clonotype was detected only once. The gene calls are TRBV4-3 and TRBJ1-5; weak D call: TRBD1 (6 bases). The CDR3 loop spans 15 amino acids. Germline values: CDR1 LGHNA, CDR2 YSLEER. Trimming took off 0 bases at V and 8 bases at J, with 14 bases between the two ends. CDR3 sequence (DNA): TGCGCCAGCAGCCAAGATATTACAGGGAGAGAGCCCCAGCATTTT. Its translation is CASSQDITGREPQHF.

This clonotype was detected many times. The V and J genes are TRBV9 and TRBJ1-2; D might be TRBD1 (6 bases). The CDR3 totals 15 residues. Germline lookup yields CDR1 SGDLS and CDR2 YYNGEE. Trimming stripped 5 bases from V and 2 bases from J, with 16 bases between. In DNA form, the CDR3 reads TGTGCCAGCAGTTACGCAGGGGATACCAACTATGGCTACACCTTC. Translating it yields CASSYAGDTNYGYTF.

The chain links TRBV19 to TRBJ1-1, with D unresolved. CDR1 is LNHDA and CDR2 is SQIVND in the germline V gene (reference sequence). CDR3 length: 14 amino acids. V lost 3 bases, J lost 3 bases, and 11 bases lay in between. This CDR3 reads CASSILGLHTEAFF. The CDR3 DNA reads as TGTGCCAGTAGTATCCTAGGGTTGCACACTGAAGCTTTCTTT.

On this clonotype: A much larger clonotype is one base distant, so this may be a read error. V gene TRBV4-3 combines with J gene TRBJ1-2; D is unclear. CDR3 length: 15 amino acids. V shed 1 base and J shed 2 bases, with 11 bases lying between them. The germline gives CDR1 LGHNA, CDR2 YSLEER. The CDR3 loop reads CASSQGLAVNYGYTF. In DNA form, the CDR3 reads TGCGCCAGCAGCCAAGGGCTTGCGGTCAACTATGGCTACACCTTC.

V gene TRBV7-3 combines with J gene TRBJ2-3; TRBD1 matches at 9 bases. Germline CDR1 and CDR2: SGHTA and FQGTGA. This CDR3 contains 13 residues. Losses at the gene ends were 3 bases for V and 6 bases for J; bases not matched to a gene: 1. CDR3 loop: CASSFTGGDTQYF. The DNA for the CDR3 is TGTGCCAGCAGCTTTACAGGGGGCGATACGCAGTATTTT.

This clonotype has a count of ten or more. V and J are TRBV2 and TRBJ2-2; TRBD1 matches at 8 bases. In germline, CDR1 is SNHLY, CDR2 FYNNEI. The CDR3 consists of 16 residues. V was pared by 2 bases and J by 7 bases, with 9 bases of the junction left unmatched. The CDR3 loop reads CASSEIRQGAGGELFF. The CDR3 nucleotides read TGTGCCAGCAGTGAAATTAGGCAGGGGGCCGGCGGGGAGCTGTTTTTT.

This clonotype was seen repeatedly, ten times or more. This chain connects TRBV7-2 to TRBJ1-5, with 8 bases fitting TRBD1. The CDR3 runs to 14 residues. The germline V gene has CDR1 SGHTA and CDR2 FQGNSA. V was pared by 5 bases and J by 5 bases, with 5 bases of the junction left unmatched. Here the CDR3 DNA reads TGTGCCAGCAGCACGGACAGGGCCCATCAGCCCCAGCATTTT. It yields the protein CASSTDRAHQPQHF.

The chain joins TRBV24-1 to TRBJ2-5; 10 bases map to TRBD1. V shed 3 bases and J 7 bases; nucleotides not matched to a gene: 10. Germline V gene lookup returns CDR1 KGHDR and CDR2 SFDVKD. The CDR3 sequence is 16 residues long. This chain's CDR3 is CATSDPGQGTSGTQYF. The CDR3 DNA is TGTGCCACCAGTGATCCGGGACAGGGGACGTCAGGGACCCAGTACTTC.

This clonotype was seen many times. The CDR3 here is CASSLTGTAYNEQFF. CDR3 DNA: TGTGCCAGCAGCTTAACCGGGACAGCCTACAATGAGCAGTTCTTC. J is TRBJ2-1 and V is TRBV5-5; TRBD1 matches at 7 bases. The V gene's germline CDR1 is SGHKS and CDR2 YYEKEE (reference sequence). The CDR3 is made up of 15 amino acids. Trimming removed 2 bases from V and 2 bases from J; junction bases left unmatched: 4.

This clonotype was found many times. The CDR3 nucleotides are TGTGCCAGCAGCCTTGGACAGGAGAGCAATCAGCCCCAGCATTTT. Protein: CASSLGQESNQPQHF. This chain uses TRBV12-3 or TRBV12-4 with TRBJ1-5; 7 nucleotides line up with TRBD1. CDR3 length equals 15 residues. The V and J ends lost 6 bases and 1 base, in that order; junction bases with no gene match: 6.

The sample holds many counts of this clonotype. The chain uses TRBV5-1 and TRBJ2-5, with D uncertain. Looked up from germline, CDR1 is SGHRS and CDR2 is YFSETQ. The CDR3 has 16 amino acids. V lost 0 bases, J lost 6 bases, and 18 bases lay in between. This chain's CDR3 is CASSLAGRSALKTQYF. The CDR3 DNA reads TGCGCCAGCAGCTTGGCAGGCAGGAGCGCATTAAAGACCCAGTACTTC.

This clonotype was seen at least ten times. The chain has TRBV3-1 and TRBJ1-4; D is uncertain. The CDR3 has 14 amino acids. CDR1 and CDR2 (germline): LGHDT, YNNKEL (reference sequence). Trimming left V 7 bases short and J 7 bases short, with 16 bases between. DNA for the CDR3: TGTGCCAGCACCCCCCGGCAGTCTCGTGAAAAACTGTTTTTT. Translating it yields CASTPRQSREKLFF.

This clonotype was counted many times. This chain connects TRBV9 to TRBJ1-2, with 9 bases that match TRBD1. The CDR3 sequence is 16 residues long. CDR1 SGDLS and CDR2 YYNGEE come from the germline V gene. V was pared by 4 bases and J by 5 bases, with 12 bases of the junction left unmatched. The CDR3 reads CASSSTQTGGRYGYTF. The CDR3 DNA is TGTGCCAGCAGCTCCACACAAACAGGGGGCCGGTATGGCTACACCTTC.

The chain joins TRBV7-7 to TRBJ2-3; no clear D gene. This CDR3 has 14 residues. Germline loops: CDR1 SSHAT, CDR2 FNYEAQ (reference sequence). Trimming pared 0 bases from V and 1 base from J, leaving 5 bases between. The CDR3 here is CASSLAQGTDTQYF. The CDR3 DNA reads as TGTGCCAGCAGCTTAGCGCAGGGCACAGATACGCAGTATTTT.

This rearrangement joins TRBV19 to TRBJ2-5; D possibly uses TRBD1 or TRBD2 (5 bases each). Between the trimmed V and J ends, which lost 5 bases and 3 bases, there was a span of 13 bases. The CDR3 has 14 amino acids. CDR1 is LNHDA and CDR2 is SQIVND in the germline V gene (reference sequence). The CDR3 reads CASSLNRGKETQYF. The CDR3 coding sequence is TGTGCCAGTAGTCTTAACCGGGGCAAAGAGACCCAGTACTTC.

CDR3 region: CASSHKDPQGWTEAFF. The CDR3 coding sequence is TGCGCCAGCAGCCACAAAGATCCCCAGGGATGGACTGAAGCTTTCTTT. The rearrangement uses TRBV4-3 and TRBJ1-1, with a tentative D call TRBD1 (5 bases). CDR1 is LGHNA and CDR2 is YSLEER in the germline V gene. This CDR3 contains 16 residues. Trimming cost V 3 bases and J 5 bases, with 19 bases left between them.

This chain links TRBV28 with TRBJ2-2, with D hard to call. Trimming took off 3 bases at V and 5 bases at J, with 4 bases between the two ends. The germline gives CDR1 MDHEN, CDR2 SYDVKM. This CDR3 has 12 amino acids. CDR3 DNA sequence: TGTGCCAGCAGTTTGATGACCGGGGAGCTGTTTTTT. Amino acid sequence: CASSLMTGELFF.

In its sample, this clonotype was seen many times. The chain has TRBV27 and TRBJ2-1; 7 bases align to TRBD2. Germline lookup yields CDR1 MNHEY and CDR2 SMNVEV (reference sequence). V shed 3 bases, J shed 3 bases, and the junction held 2 bases outside the gene matches. The CDR3 has 14 amino acids. In nucleotides, the CDR3 is TGTGCCAGCAGTTTCCGGGAGGACTACAATGAGCAGTTCTTC. This sequence encodes CASSFREDYNEQFF.

In this sample, this clonotype turned up many times. The gene calls are TRBV28 and TRBJ2-2; D is possibly TRBD2 (6 bases). Germline values: CDR1 MDHEN, CDR2 SYDVKM. The CDR3 is made up of 14 amino acids. Trimming took 7 bases from V and 2 from J, leaving 11 bases between them. The CDR3 sequence is CASKPAGNTGELFF. DNA of the CDR3: TGTGCCAGCAAACCAGCGGGTAACACCGGGGAGCTGTTTTTT.

Remarks on this clonotype: A read error may produce the germline difference seen at one junction end. The genes are TRBV5-1 and TRBJ2-2, with D possibly being TRBD2 (5 bases). Germline V lookup: CDR1 SGHRS, CDR2 YFSETQ. CDR3 length equals 14 residues. The CDR3 loop reads CAGRSVRNTGELFF. DNA of the CDR3: TGCGCCGGACGTAGCGTGAGAAACACCGGGGAACTGTTTTTT.

This clonotype was seen repeatedly, ten times or more. This chain joins TRBV3-1 and TRBJ2-1; a possible D gene is TRBD2 (6 bases). This CDR3 spans 16 amino acids. V was trimmed by 2 bases and J by 1 base, leaving 12 bases between them. Germline CDR1 reads LGHDT; CDR2 reads YNNKEL (reference sequence). This chain's CDR3 is CASSQSLAASYNEQFF. CDR3 in DNA: TGTGCCAGCAGCCAATCACTAGCTGCATCCTACAATGAGCAGTTCTTC.

This clonotype was seen ten or more times. V and J are TRBV6-5 and TRBJ2-7; TRBD1 matches 7 bases. The CDR3 contains 14 residues. Germline CDR1 reads MNHEY; CDR2 reads SVGAGI. After removal of 2 bases from V and 3 bases from J, the junction contained 4 bases not matched to a gene. The CDR3 bases are TGTGCCAGCAGTTACAACAGGGACAGCTACGAGCAGTACTTC. It codes for CASSYNRDSYEQYF.

This clonotype occurred many times. The V call is TRBV5-1, the J call TRBJ1-4; tentatively, D is TRBD1 (5 bases). CDR3 length: 16 amino acids. The V end lost 0 bases, the J end lost 3 bases, and 12 bases lay between the germline ends. The germline CDR1 and CDR2 sequences are SGHRS and YFSETQ. CDR3: CASSLVTGPPNEKLFF. CDR3 sequence (DNA): TGCGCCAGCAGCTTGGTCACAGGTCCTCCTAATGAAAAACTGTTTTTT. Combining the CDR3 with reference TRBV5-1 and TRBJ1-4 gives the whole variable domain KAGVTQTPRYLIKTRGQQVTLSCSPISGHRSVSWYQQTPGQGLQFLFEYFSETQRNKGNFPGRFSGRQFSNSRSEMNVSTLELGDSALYLCASSLVTGPPNEKLFFGSGTQLSVL.

In this sample, this clonotype turned up a few times. The chain has TRBV7-3 and TRBJ2-3, with D perhaps TRBD1 (5 bases). Trimming cost V 5 bases and J 2 bases, with 8 bases left between them. There are 13 residues in the CDR3. Germline values: CDR1 SGHTA, CDR2 FQGTGA. CDR3 DNA sequence: TGTGCCAGCAGCGGGGCGAACACAGATACGCAGTATTTT. This codes for CASSGANTDTQYF.

This clonotype was found many times. The rearrangement joins TRBV29-1 to TRBJ2-1; D is possibly TRBD1 (6 bases). V lost 3 bases and J 0 bases, leaving 12 bases between the germline ends. Looked up from germline, CDR1 is SQVTM and CDR2 is ANQGSEA. This CDR3 region has 15 residues. The CDR3 region is CSVEGAAHSYNEQFF. DNA for the CDR3: TGCAGCGTTGAGGGGGCGGCCCACTCCTACAATGAGCAGTTCTTC.